Below, 7 T cell receptor beta chains from the same sample are listed, as sequenced in a study of breast tumors, draining lymph nodes, adjacent tissues. Using its own MiXCR run on the multiplex PCR reads, TCRdb lists one record per CDR3 protein. The table has a few hundred thousand distinct CDR3 sequences, less than 35% seen once. Breast cancer patients provided tissue from their axillary draining lymph nodes. What was sequenced was axillary lymph node tissue. The receptors originated from a female donor with breast cancer. Some clones in this sample may be carry-over from other donors' samples.

The J gene is TRBJ2-5, the V gene TRBV20-1; possibly TRBD2 for D (6 bases). The CDR3 is made up of 12 amino acids. V lost 3 bases and J lost 5, with 10 bases in between. CDR1 is DFQATT and CDR2 is SNEGSKA in the germline V gene (reference sequence). CDR3 nucleotides: TGCAGTGCTAGGGGCAGCGGGGAGACCCAGTACTTC. It encodes CSARGSGETQYF.

This clonotype is classed as medium-sized. The V and J genes are TRBV29-1 and TRBJ1-6; D not certain. CDR1 is SQVTM and CDR2 is ANQGSEA in the germline V gene. Trimming pared 4 bases from V and 6 bases from J, leaving 10 bases between. The CDR3 totals 13 residues. This CDR3 reads CSVAEGSNSPLHF. CDR3 nucleotides: TGCAGCGTTGCGGAGGGTAGTAATTCACCCCTCCACTTT.

Many counts were recorded for this clonotype. The junction departs from germline at one end; a sequencing error may be responsible. The rearrangement joins TRBV7-2 to TRBJ1-2; maybe TRBD1 (6 bases). From germline, CDR1 is SGHTA and CDR2 FQGNSA. This CDR3 has 15 amino acids. CDR3 bases: TGTGCCAGCAGCTTAGCTTCAGGACAGAGCTATGGCTACCCCTTC. It yields the protein CASSLASGQSYGYPF.

This chain links TRBV28 with TRBJ2-1, with 7 bases fitting TRBD2. The CDR3 runs to 14 residues. The germline V gene has CDR1 MDHEN and CDR2 SYDVKM. The junction had 8 bases not matched to a gene; V was cut back by 4 bases and J by 8 bases. The CDR3 nucleotides read TGTGCCAGCAGTTCCGGCGGGAGTTACTATGAGCAGTTCTTC. Translation gives CASSSGGSYYEQFF. Drawing the rest from reference TRBV28 and TRBJ2-1, the complete variable domain is DVKVTQSSRYLVKRTGEKVFLECVQDMDHENMFWYRQDPGLGLRLIYFSYDVKMKEKGDIPEGYSVSREKKERFSLILESASTNQTSMYLCASSSGGSYYEQFFGPGTRLTVL.

With respect to this clonotype: Given a much more abundant clone one base away, this may be a read error. The chain recombines TRBV6-1 with TRBJ2-7; 7 positions agree with TRBD2. Germline CDR1 MNHNS, CDR2 SASEGT. V lost 7 bases to trimming and J lost 0 bases; unmatched junction nucleotides: 6. This CDR3 contains 14 residues. The DNA of the CDR3 is TGTGCCAGCATACTCGGCGGGGGCTCCTACGAGCAGTACTTC. Protein product: CASILGGGSYEQYF.

The J gene is TRBJ1-1, the V gene TRBV20-1, with a possible D match to TRBD1 (6 bases). This CDR3 contains 13 residues. V was shortened by 2 bases and J by 7 bases, with 14 bases between the two germline ends. Germline V gene lookup returns CDR1 DFQATT and CDR2 SNEGSKA (reference sequence). The DNA of the CDR3 is TGCAGTGCTAGAAAGGGGGGGCGCGTTGAAGCTTTCTTT. Amino acids: CSARKGGRVEAFF.

This clonotype has a count of ten or more. This chain joins TRBV2 and TRBJ2-3, with 9 bases identical to TRBD2. Trimming cost V 5 bases and J 5 bases; bases outside gene matches: 2. The CDR3 is made up of 13 amino acids. CDR1 and CDR2 from the germline V gene are SNHLY and FYNNEI. Here the CDR3 reads CASSRLAEDTQYF. CDR3 DNA sequence: TGTGCCAGCAGTAGACTAGCGGAAGATACGCAGTATTTT.